This TCR beta chain came from a study of long-term antiretroviral therapy in people with HIV. Study-level points and caveats: Increased diversity was seen after ART, yet it remained lower than in transplant donor controls.

With regard to this clone: What it recognizes is unknown.

No donor had fewer than one pre-ART PBMC sample or fewer than two post-ART PBMC samples. With survey level as its setting, the immunoSEQ assay was v3.0. Sequencing was intended to reach about 35,000-55,000 T-cell genomes per sample. Assay used: immunoSEQ multiplex PCR; TCRdb lists only in-frame clones, some missing. The sample holds roughly 18,000 clones, 91% seen once. This TCR was recovered from a woman aged 40 to 50 with HIV. The source material was unsorted PBMCs, sampled 0.6 years after starting antiretroviral therapy.

CDR3 DNA sequence: TGCGCCAGCAGCCATAGGGGCAAAGAAAGTGGCTACACCTTC. Translated, it gives CASSHRGKESGYTF. The V and J genes are TRBV4-1 and TRBJ1-2; D perhaps matches TRBD1 (5 bases). The CDR3 runs to 14 residues. Trimming shortened V by 3 bases and J by 7 bases, and 15 bases separated the two germline ends. Germline lookup yields CDR1 MGHRA and CDR2 YSYEKL.